Included here is one T cell receptor (beta chain) sequence, with context. This specimen comes from a study of OX40 agonist ivuxolimab in advanced cancers. Study-wide context: Ivuxolimab, which is an agonistic anti-OX40 (CD134) antibody, was administered to the patients.

Produced via immunoSEQ multiplex PCR; TCRdb's table is partial and in-frame only. In the table there are more than 60,000 clones, more than 70% of which are singletons. Germline V gene lookup returns CDR1 SGHDT and CDR2 YYEEEE. The CDR3 runs 14 residues. The V and J ends lost 0 bases and 5 bases, in that order; junction bases with no gene match: 4. This TCR derives from an adult with an advanced solid tumor such as melanoma, head and neck, liver or kidney cancer. The chain links TRBV5-6 to TRBJ2-5, with 7 positions matching TRBD2. The sequences come from CD4+ or CD8+ T cells sorted from blood, collected in a trial of the OX40 agonist ivuxolimab. DNA of the CDR3: TGTGCCAGCAGCTTGGGGACTAGTTCGGAGACCCAGTACTTC. Its protein product is CASSLGTSSETQYF.